These 23 T cell receptor beta chains share one sample of origin, sequenced in a study of blood T cell repertoires in COVID-19. Sequencing was performed with immunoSEQ multiplex PCR; in TCRdb, only in-frame clones are kept and a portion is missing. The sample carries some 180,000 clones, 70% to 90% recorded once. The sample consisted of peripheral blood. The receptors here all came from a man in his fifties who had recovered from COVID-19.

The genes are TRBV6-5 and TRBJ1-3; D is unclear. The CDR3 is 13 amino acids. Trimming took 8 bases from V and 7 from J, leaving 15 bases between them. The germline V gene has CDR1 MNHEY and CDR2 SVGAGI. The CDR3 sequence: CASFKADGNTIYF. CDR3 sequence (DNA): TGTGCCAGCTTTAAAGCTGACGGGAACACCATATATTTT.

The CDR3 nucleotides are TGTGCCAGCGCAGCCGGGAATGCCTACGAGCAGTACTTC. Translating it yields CASAAGNAYEQYF. The V gene is TRBV27, the J gene TRBJ2-7; possible D gene TRBD2, 5 bases. The length of the CDR3 is 13 residues. Trimming cost V 8 bases and J 2 bases, with 13 bases left between them. Per the germline V gene, CDR1 is MNHEY and CDR2 is SMNVEV (reference sequence).

The rearrangement links TRBV5-1 to TRBJ1-4; 7 bases are shared with TRBD1. Germline values: CDR1 SGHRS, CDR2 YFSETQ. The CDR3 spans 16 residues. With 3 bases clipped from V and 6 bases from J, the junction kept 11 bases outside the gene matches. CDR3 sequence (DNA): TGCGCCAGCAGCTCCAACCGACAGGGTTGGGATGAAAAACTGTTTTTT. Its translation is CASSSNRQGWDEKLFF.

CDR3 loop: CASRFGGSSYEQYF. The CDR3 DNA reads as TGTGCCAGCAGATTCGGGGGGAGCTCCTACGAGCAGTACTTC. The chain has TRBV6-1 and TRBJ2-7; 7 nucleotides match TRBD2. This CDR3 has 14 residues. Per the germline V gene, CDR1 is MNHNS and CDR2 is SASEGT. V gave up 6 bases and J gave up 0 bases; unmatched junction bases: 5.

The chain links TRBV11-2 to TRBJ2-3; TRBD2 matches 10 bases. Trimming at V came to 0 bases and at J to 0 bases, leaving 6 bases not matched to a gene. The CDR3 contains 18 residues. CDR1 is SGHAT and CDR2 is FQNNGV in the germline V gene. As DNA, the CDR3 is TGTGCCAGCAGCTTAGATCCCACTAGCGGGGTTAGCACAGATACGCAGTATTTT. Protein: CASSLDPTSGVSTDTQYF.

CDR3: CASSRPRTSGNTGELFF. CDR3 coding DNA: TGTGCCAGCTCACGACCGAGGACTAGCGGAAACACCGGGGAGCTGTTTTTT. The J gene is TRBJ2-2, the V gene TRBV18; TRBD2 matches 10 bases. The V gene end was trimmed by 4 bases and the J gene end by 2 bases; junction bases not matched to a gene: 7. CDR3 length: 17 amino acids. Per the germline V gene, CDR1 is KGHSH and CDR2 is LQKENI.

The chain joins TRBV5-1 to TRBJ1-5, with D perhaps matching TRBD1 (6 bases). CDR1 is SGHRS, CDR2 YFSETQ, per germline. Trimming pared 5 bases from V and 3 bases from J, leaving 12 bases between. CDR3 length: 14 residues. The CDR3 DNA sequence: TGCGCCAGCAGGCAGGACAGTTTCAATCAGCCCCAGCATTTT. Encoded protein: CASRQDSFNQPQHF. Full variable domain (remainder filled in from reference TRBV5-1 and TRBJ1-5): KAGVTQTPRYLIKTRGQQVTLSCSPISGHRSVSWYQQTPGQGLQFLFEYFSETQRNKGNFPGRFSGRQFSNSRSEMNVSTLELGDSALYLCASRQDSFNQPQHFGDGTRLSIL.

For the CDR3, the DNA is TGTGCCAGCAGCCTATCTAGCGGGAGCTCCTACAATGAGCAGTTCTTC. Its translation: CASSLSSGSSYNEQFF. This chain uses TRBV7-2 with TRBJ2-1; TRBD2 agrees at 10 bases. V lost 5 bases, J lost 0 bases, and 4 bases stayed unmatched. Per germline, CDR1 SGHTA and CDR2 FQGNSA. CDR3 length: 16 residues.

This clone was detected only once. The V gene is TRBV12-3 or TRBV12-4, the J gene TRBJ1-1; the D is unclear. This CDR3 contains 12 residues. V was clipped by 2 bases and J by 10 bases, with 11 bases between them. CDR3 in DNA: TGTGCCAGCAGTTTAAACCAACGAGGAGCTTTCTTT. Protein: CASSLNQRGAFF.

V gene TRBV3-1 (or the pseudogene TRBV3-2) combines with J gene TRBJ2-1; 9 bases agree with TRBD2. CDR3 length: 16 amino acids. The J segment lost 3 bases and the V segment lost 4 bases, leaving 7 bases of the junction unmatched. Germline V lookup: CDR1 LGHDT, CDR2 YNNKEL (reference sequence). The CDR3 region is CASSRLLAGSYNEQFF. The CDR3 coding sequence is TGTGCCAGCAGCCGACTCCTAGCGGGAAGCTACAATGAGCAGTTCTTC.

The gene calls are TRBV7-3 and TRBJ2-3; D call uncertain. The V end lost 1 base, the J end lost 0 bases, and 11 bases lay between the germline ends. The germline V gene encodes CDR1 SGHTA and CDR2 FQGTGA. This CDR3 region has 16 residues. The CDR3 bases are TGTGCCAGCAGCTTAATCGGTGCGCTTAGCACAGATACGCAGTATTTT. This encodes CASSLIGALSTDTQYF.

The chain combines TRBV3-1 (or the pseudogene TRBV3-2) with TRBJ2-7, with a possible D match to TRBD2 (6 bases). The CDR3 has 17 amino acids. The V and J ends lost 2 bases and 6 bases respectively, with 23 bases between them. The germline V gene has CDR1 LGHDT and CDR2 YNNKEL (reference sequence). Here the CDR3 reads CASSQLPSGLRTSEQYF. The CDR3 DNA follows: TGTGCCAGCAGCCAATTACCTTCGGGACTCCGGACATCCGAGCAGTACTTC.

This chain joins TRBV25-1 and TRBJ2-5; 8 nucleotides align to TRBD1. This CDR3 is 16 amino acids long. The ends lost 8 bases at V and 0 bases at J; junction bases unmatched: 11. In germline, CDR1 is MGHDK, CDR2 SYGVNS. CDR3 loop: CASADPGGENQETQYF. In nucleotides, the CDR3 is TGTGCCAGCGCTGACCCAGGGGGCGAGAACCAAGAGACCCAGTACTTC.

The chain is built from TRBV7-2 and TRBJ2-2, with 9 positions matching TRBD1. CDR1 is SGHTA and CDR2 is FQGNSA in the germline V gene. V lost 6 bases, J lost 0 bases, and 2 bases stayed unmatched. There are 15 residues in the CDR3. DNA for the CDR3: TGTGCCAGCAGAAGACAGGGGGCGAACACCGGGGAGCTGTTTTTT. It specifies CASRRQGANTGELFF. The full variable domain, in which reference TRBV7-2 and TRBJ2-2 provide the parts outside the CDR3, is GAGVSQSPSNKVTEKGKDVELRCDPISGHTALYWYRQSLGQGLEFLIYFQGNSAPDKSGLPSDRFSAERTGGSVSTLTIQRTQQEDSAVYLCASRRQGANTGELFFGEGSRLTVL.

This clone occurred once. The gene calls are TRBV30 and TRBJ1-6; a weak D match, TRBD1 (6 bases). The germline CDR1 and CDR2 sequences are GTSNPN and SVGIG (reference sequence). V lost 3 bases and J lost 6, with 18 bases in between. The CDR3 loop spans 16 amino acids. The CDR3, as DNA: TGTGCCTGGAGCCAATATCAGGGGATGAGTAATTCACCCCTCCACTTT. Its translation is CAWSQYQGMSNSPLHF.

This clone has only one observation. The rearrangement links TRBV18 to TRBJ1-4; 8 nucleotides agree with TRBD1. The CDR3 is 15 amino acids. Germline CDR1 and CDR2: KGHSH and LQKENI. Losses at the gene ends were 4 bases for V and 0 bases for J; bases not matched to a gene: 1. In DNA, the CDR3 is TGTGCCAGCTCACGGGACAGGTCAACTAATGAAAAACTGTTTTTT. The encoded protein is CASSRDRSTNEKLFF.

The chain recombines TRBV29-1 with TRBJ1-1, with D maybe TRBD1 (5 bases). Germline V gene lookup returns CDR1 SQVTM and CDR2 ANQGSEA. The V and J ends lost 5 bases and 1 base respectively, with 14 bases between them. CDR3 length: 14 residues. CDR3 amino acids: CSVSHRTPNTEAFF. The CDR3 DNA reads as TGCAGCGTTTCCCACAGGACACCGAACACTGAAGCTTTCTTT.

The chain combines TRBV28 with TRBJ1-2; perhaps TRBD1 as D (6 bases). The germline V gene encodes CDR1 MDHEN and CDR2 SYDVKM. V shed 10 bases and J shed 7 bases, with 16 bases lying between them. This CDR3 region has 12 residues. The CDR3 DNA is TGTGCCACTCTGACAGGTATTGCTGGCTACACCTTC. Residues: CATLTGIAGYTF.

The chain carries TRBV6-6 and TRBJ2-2, with 10 bases aligning to TRBD1. The CDR3 length is 14 residues. After removal of 8 bases from V and 4 bases from J, the junction contained 4 bases not matched to a gene. The germline CDR1 and CDR2 sequences are MNHNY and SVGAGI (reference sequence). The CDR3 loop is CASRGQGVTGELFF. The CDR3 nucleotides read TGTGCCAGCCGAGGACAGGGGGTCACCGGGGAGCTGTTTTTT.

The chain couples TRBV5-6 to TRBJ2-7; D perhaps matches TRBD2 (5 bases). The V gene's germline CDR1 is SGHDT and CDR2 YYEEEE. This CDR3 is built from 12 residues. Trimming left V 0 bases short and J 7 bases short, with 8 bases between. CDR3 sequence (DNA): TGTGCCAGCAGCTTGGGAACGGGGGAGCAGTACTTC. Translation: CASSLGTGEQYF.

The V call is TRBV12-5, the J call TRBJ2-7, with 8 bases lining up with TRBD1. Per germline, CDR1 LGHNT and CDR2 FRNRAP. The CDR3 sequence is 13 residues long. V was pared by 1 base and J by 6 bases, with 2 bases of the junction left unmatched. The CDR3 loop reads CASGLDTGGEQYF. CDR3 sequence (DNA): TGTGCTAGTGGTTTGGACACAGGGGGCGAGCAGTACTTC.

This chain uses TRBV6-5 with TRBJ1-2; 7 nucleotides agree with TRBD1. The CDR3 has 14 amino acids. Germline lookup yields CDR1 MNHEY and CDR2 SVGAGI. Losses at the gene ends were 5 bases for V and 7 bases for J; bases not matched to a gene: 10. CDR3: CASSRGYRGRGYTF. The DNA of the CDR3 is TGTGCCAGCAGTCGAGGATACAGGGGCCGTGGCTACACCTTC.

The chain carries TRBV7-8 and TRBJ2-2; 8 bases map to TRBD1. J gave up 4 bases and V 4 bases, and 5 bases lay outside the gene matches. Germline CDR1 and CDR2: SGHVS and FQNEAQ. The CDR3 spans 15 residues. The CDR3 coding sequence is TGTGCCAGCAGCTCACGGACAGGGTTCACCGGGGAGCTGTTTTTT. Translation gives CASSSRTGFTGELFF.